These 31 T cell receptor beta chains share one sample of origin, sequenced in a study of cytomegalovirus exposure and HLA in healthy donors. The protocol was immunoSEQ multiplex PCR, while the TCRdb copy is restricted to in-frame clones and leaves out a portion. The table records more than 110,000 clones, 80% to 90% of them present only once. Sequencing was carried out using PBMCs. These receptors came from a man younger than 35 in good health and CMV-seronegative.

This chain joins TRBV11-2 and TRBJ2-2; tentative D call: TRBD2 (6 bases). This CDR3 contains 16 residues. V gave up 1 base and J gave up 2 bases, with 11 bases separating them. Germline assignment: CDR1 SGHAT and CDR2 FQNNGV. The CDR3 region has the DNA TGTGCCAGCAGCTTAGGTTCAGGGACTAACACCGGGGAGCTGTTTTTT. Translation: CASSLGSGTNTGELFF.

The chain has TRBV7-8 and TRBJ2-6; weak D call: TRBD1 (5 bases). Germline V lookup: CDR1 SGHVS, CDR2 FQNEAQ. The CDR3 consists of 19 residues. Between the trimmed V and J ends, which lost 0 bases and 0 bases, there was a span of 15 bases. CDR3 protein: CASSLASTGALSGANVLTF. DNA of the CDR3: TGTGCCAGCAGCTTAGCTTCCACAGGAGCCCTCTCTGGGGCCAACGTCCTGACTTTC.

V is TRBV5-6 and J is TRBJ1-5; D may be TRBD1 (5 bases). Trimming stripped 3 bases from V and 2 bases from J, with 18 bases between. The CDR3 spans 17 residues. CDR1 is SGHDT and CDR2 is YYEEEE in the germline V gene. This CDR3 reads CASSSRGLGGGNQPQHF. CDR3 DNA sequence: TGTGCCAGCAGCTCCCGGGGGTTAGGAGGGGGCAATCAGCCCCAGCATTTT.

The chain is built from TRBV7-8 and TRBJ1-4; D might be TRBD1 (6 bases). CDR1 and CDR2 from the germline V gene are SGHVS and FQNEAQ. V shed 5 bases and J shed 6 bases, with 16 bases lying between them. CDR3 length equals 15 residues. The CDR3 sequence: CASSQRQGRHEKLFF. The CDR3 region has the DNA TGTGCCAGCAGCCAACGGCAGGGGAGACATGAAAAACTGTTTTTT. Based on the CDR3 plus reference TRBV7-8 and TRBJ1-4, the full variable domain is GAGVSQSPRYKVAKRGQDVALRCDPISGHVSLFWYQQALGQGPEFLTYFQNEAQLDKSGLPSDRFFAERPEGSVSTLKIQRTQQEDSAVYLCASSQRQGRHEKLFFGSGTQLSVL.

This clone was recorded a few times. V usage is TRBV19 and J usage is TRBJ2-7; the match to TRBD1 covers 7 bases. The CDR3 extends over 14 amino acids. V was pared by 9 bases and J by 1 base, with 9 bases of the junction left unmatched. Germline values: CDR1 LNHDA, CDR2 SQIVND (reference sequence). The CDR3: CASRTQTGSYEQYF. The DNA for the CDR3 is TGTGCCAGCCGAACACAGACAGGGTCCTACGAGCAGTACTTC.

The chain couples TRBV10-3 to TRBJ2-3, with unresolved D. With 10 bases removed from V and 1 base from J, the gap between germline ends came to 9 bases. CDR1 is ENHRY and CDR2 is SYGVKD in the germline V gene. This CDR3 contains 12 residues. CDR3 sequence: CATKLGTDTQYF. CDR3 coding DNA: TGTGCCACTAAACTTGGCACAGATACGCAGTATTTT.

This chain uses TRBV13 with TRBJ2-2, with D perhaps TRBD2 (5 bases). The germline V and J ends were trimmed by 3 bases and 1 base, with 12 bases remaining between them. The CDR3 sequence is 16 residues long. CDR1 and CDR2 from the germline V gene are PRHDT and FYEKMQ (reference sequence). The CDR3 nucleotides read TGTGCCAGCAGCTTTTCTTCGGGGTGGAACACCGGGGAGCTGTTTTTT. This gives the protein CASSFSSGWNTGELFF.

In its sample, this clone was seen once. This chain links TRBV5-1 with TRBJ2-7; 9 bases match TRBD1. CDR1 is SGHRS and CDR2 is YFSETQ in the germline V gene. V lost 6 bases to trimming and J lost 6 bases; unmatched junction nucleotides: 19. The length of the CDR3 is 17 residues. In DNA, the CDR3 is TGCGCCAGCACCGTTCAAATCGGGACAGGGAAAGGAAGCGAGCAGTACTTC. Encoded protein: CASTVQIGTGKGSEQYF. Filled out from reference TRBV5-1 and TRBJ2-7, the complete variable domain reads KAGVTQTPRYLIKTRGQQVTLSCSPISGHRSVSWYQQTPGQGLQFLFEYFSETQRNKGNFPGRFSGRQFSNSRSEMNVSTLELGDSALYLCASTVQIGTGKGSEQYFGPGTRLTVT.

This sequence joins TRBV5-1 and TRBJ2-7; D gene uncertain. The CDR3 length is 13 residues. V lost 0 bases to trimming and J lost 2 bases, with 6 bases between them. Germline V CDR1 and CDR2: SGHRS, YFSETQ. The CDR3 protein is CASSLAVAYEQYF. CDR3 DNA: TGCGCCAGCAGCTTGGCCGTAGCCTACGAGCAGTACTTC.

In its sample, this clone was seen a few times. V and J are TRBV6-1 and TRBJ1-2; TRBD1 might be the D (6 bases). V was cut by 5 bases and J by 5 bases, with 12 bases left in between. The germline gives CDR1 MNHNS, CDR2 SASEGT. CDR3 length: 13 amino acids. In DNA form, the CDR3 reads TGTGCCAGCAGTTCACAGGGCCGGTATGGCTACACCTTC. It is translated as CASSSQGRYGYTF.

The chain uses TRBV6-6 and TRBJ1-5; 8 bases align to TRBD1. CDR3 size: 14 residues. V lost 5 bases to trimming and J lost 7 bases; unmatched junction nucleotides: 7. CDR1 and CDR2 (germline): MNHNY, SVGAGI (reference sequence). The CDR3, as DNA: TGTGCCAGCAGTCGGACAGGGAGAGGGCAGCCCCAGCATTTT. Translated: CASSRTGRGQPQHF.

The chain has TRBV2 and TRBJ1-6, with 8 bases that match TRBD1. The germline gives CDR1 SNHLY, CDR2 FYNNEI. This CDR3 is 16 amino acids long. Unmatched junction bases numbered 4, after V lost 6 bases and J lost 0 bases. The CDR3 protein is CASRGQASSYNSPLHF. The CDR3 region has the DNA TGTGCCAGCAGGGGACAGGCCAGCTCCTATAATTCACCCCTCCACTTT.

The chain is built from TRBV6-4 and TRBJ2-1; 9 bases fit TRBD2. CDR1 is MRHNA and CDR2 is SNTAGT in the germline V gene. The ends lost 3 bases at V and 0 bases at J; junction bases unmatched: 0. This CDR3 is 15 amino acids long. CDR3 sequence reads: CASSELAGSYNEQFF. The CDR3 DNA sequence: TGTGCCAGCAGTGAACTAGCGGGCTCCTACAATGAGCAGTTCTTC.

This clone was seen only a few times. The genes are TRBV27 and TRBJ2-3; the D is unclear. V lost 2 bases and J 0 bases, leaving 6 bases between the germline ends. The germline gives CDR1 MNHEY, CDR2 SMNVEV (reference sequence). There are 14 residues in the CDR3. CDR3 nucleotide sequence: TGTGCCAGCAGTTTACAGACTAGCACAGATACGCAGTATTTT. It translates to CASSLQTSTDTQYF.

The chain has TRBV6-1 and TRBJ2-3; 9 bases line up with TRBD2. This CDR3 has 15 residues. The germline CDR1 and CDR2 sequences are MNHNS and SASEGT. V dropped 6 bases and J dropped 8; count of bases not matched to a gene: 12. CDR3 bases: TGTGCCAGCAGGAGAATGGGCGGGGGGGCCGGTACGCAGTATTTT. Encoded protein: CASRRMGGGAGTQYF.

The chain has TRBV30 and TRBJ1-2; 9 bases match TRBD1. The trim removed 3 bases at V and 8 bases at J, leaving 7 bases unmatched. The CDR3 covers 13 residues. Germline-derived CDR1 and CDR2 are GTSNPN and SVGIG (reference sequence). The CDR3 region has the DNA TGTGCCTGGAGGCTGGGACAGGGATCCGGCTACACCTTC. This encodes CAWRLGQGSGYTF.

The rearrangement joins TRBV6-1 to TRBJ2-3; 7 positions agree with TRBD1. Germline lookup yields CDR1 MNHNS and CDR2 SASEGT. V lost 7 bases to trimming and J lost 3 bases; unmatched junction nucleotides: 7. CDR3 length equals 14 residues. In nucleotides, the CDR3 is TGTGCCAGCAAGACAGGGCCGTCGACAGATACGCAGTATTTT. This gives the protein CASKTGPSTDTQYF.

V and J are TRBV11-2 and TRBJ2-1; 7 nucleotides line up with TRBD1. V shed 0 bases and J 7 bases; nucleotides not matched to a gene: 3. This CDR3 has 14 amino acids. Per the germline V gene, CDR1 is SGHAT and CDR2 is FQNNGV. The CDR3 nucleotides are TGTGCCAGCAGCTTAGAGTCCAGGGGGAATGAGCAGTTCTTC. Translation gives CASSLESRGNEQFF.

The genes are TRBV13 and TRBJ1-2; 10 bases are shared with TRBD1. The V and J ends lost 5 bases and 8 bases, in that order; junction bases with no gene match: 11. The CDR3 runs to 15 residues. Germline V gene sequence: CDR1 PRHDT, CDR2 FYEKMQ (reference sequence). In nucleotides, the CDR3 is TGTGCCAGCAGCCCCGGTGACAGGGGGCTGGTAGGCTACACCTTC. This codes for CASSPGDRGLVGYTF.

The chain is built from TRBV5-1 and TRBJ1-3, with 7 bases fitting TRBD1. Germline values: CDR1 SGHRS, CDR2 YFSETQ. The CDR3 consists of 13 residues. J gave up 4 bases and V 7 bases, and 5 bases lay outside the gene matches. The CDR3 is CASAGTVGNTIYF. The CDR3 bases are TGCGCCAGCGCCGGGACAGTCGGAAACACCATATATTTT.

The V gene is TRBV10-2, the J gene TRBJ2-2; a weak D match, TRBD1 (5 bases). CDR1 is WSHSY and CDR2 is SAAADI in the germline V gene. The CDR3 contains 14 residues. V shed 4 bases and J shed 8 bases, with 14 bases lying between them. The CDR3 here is CASSGTSGTGELFF. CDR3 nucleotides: TGCGCCAGCAGTGGGACATCGGGCACGGGGGAGCTGTTTTTT.

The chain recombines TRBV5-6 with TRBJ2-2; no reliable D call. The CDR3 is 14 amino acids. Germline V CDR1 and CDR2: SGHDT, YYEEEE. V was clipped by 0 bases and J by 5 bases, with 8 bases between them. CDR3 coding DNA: TGTGCCAGCAGCTTGGGACTTCAGACCGGGGAGCTGTTTTTT. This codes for CASSLGLQTGELFF.

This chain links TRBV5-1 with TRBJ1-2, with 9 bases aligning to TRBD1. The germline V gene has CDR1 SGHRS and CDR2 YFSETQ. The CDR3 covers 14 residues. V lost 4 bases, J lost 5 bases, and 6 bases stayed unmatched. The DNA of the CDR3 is TGCGCCAGCAGCCTGGGACAGGGATTTTATGGCTACACCTTC. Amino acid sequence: CASSLGQGFYGYTF. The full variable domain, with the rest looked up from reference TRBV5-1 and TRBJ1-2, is KAGVTQTPRYLIKTRGQQVTLSCSPISGHRSVSWYQQTPGQGLQFLFEYFSETQRNKGNFPGRFSGRQFSNSRSEMNVSTLELGDSALYLCASSLGQGFYGYTFGSGTRLTVV.

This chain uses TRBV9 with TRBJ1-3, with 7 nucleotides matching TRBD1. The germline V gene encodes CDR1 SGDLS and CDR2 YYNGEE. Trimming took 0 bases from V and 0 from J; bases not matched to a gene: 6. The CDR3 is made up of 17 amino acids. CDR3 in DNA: TGTGCCAGCAGCGTAGCCGGGACAGCACCCTCTGGAAACACCATATATTTT. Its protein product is CASSVAGTAPSGNTIYF.

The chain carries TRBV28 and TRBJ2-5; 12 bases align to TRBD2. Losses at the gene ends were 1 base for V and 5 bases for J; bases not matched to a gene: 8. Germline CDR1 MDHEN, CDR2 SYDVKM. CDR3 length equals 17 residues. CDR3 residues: CASSLFLTSGSRETQYF. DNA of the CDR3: TGTGCCAGCAGTTTATTTCTGACTAGCGGGAGTCGGGAGACCCAGTACTTC.

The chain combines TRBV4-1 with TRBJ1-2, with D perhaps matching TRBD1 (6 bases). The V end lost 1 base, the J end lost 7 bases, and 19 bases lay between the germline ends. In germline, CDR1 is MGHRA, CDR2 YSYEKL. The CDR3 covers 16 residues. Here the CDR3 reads CASSQGIPTGYGGYTF. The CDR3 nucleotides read TGCGCCAGCAGCCAAGGGATCCCTACAGGGTATGGTGGCTACACCTTC.

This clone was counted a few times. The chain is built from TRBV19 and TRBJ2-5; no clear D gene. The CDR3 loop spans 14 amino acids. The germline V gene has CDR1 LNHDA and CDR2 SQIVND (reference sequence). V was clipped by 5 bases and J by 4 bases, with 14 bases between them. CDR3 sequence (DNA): TGTGCCAGTAGTTCCTACCCGAGGAGAGAGACCCAGTACTTC. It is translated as CASSSYPRRETQYF.

CDR3: CASSPTGMNTEAFF. CDR3 in DNA: TGTGCCAGCAGCCCGACAGGGATGAACACTGAAGCTTTCTTT. The V and J genes are TRBV5-6 and TRBJ1-1, with TRBD1 matching 7 bases. With 4 bases clipped from V and 0 bases from J, the junction kept 3 bases outside the gene matches. Germline V gene data show CDR1 as SGHDT and CDR2 as YYEEEE. This CDR3 comprises 14 residues.

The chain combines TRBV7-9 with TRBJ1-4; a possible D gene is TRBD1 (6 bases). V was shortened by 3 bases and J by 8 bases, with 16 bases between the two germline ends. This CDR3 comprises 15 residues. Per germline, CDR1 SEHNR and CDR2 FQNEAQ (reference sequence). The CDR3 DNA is TGTGCCAGCAGCTTCGGGACATCCTGGGAGGAAAAACTGTTTTTT. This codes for CASSFGTSWEEKLFF. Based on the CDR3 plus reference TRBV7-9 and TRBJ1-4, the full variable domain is DTGVSQNPRHKITKRGQNVTFRCDPISEHNRLYWYRQTLGQGPEFLTYFQNEAQLEKSRLLSDRFSAERPKGSFSTLEIQRTEQGDSAMYLCASSFGTSWEEKLFFGSGTQLSVL.

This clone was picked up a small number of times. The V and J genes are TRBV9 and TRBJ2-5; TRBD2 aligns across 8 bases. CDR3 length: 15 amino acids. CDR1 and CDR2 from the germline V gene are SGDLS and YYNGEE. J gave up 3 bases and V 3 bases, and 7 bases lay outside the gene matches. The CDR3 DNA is TGTGCCAGCAGCGCCCCCCGGGGGGGAAAAGAGACCCAGTACTTC. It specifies CASSAPRGGKETQYF.

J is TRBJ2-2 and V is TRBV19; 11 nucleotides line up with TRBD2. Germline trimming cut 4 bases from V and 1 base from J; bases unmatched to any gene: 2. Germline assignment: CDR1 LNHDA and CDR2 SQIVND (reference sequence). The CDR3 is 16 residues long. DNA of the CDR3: TGTGCCAGTAGTACCGGGACTAGCGGGAACACCGGGGAGCTGTTTTTT. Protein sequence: CASSTGTSGNTGELFF.